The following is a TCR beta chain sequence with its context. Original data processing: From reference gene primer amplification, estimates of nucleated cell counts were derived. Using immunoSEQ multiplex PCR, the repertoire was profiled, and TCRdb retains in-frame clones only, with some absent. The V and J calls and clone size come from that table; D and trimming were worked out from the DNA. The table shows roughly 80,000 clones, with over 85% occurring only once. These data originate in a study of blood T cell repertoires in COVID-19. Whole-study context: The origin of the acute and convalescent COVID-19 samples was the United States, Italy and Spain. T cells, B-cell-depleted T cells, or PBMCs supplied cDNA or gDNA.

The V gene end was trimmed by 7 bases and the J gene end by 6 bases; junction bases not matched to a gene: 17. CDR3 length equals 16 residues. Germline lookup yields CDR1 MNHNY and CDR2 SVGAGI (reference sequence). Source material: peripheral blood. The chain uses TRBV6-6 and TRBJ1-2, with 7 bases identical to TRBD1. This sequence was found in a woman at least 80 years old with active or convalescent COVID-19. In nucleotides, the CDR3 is TGTGCCAGCACCCCCCTTACGGGAAGGGGGCTCGATGGCTACACCTTC. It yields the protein CASTPLTGRGLDGYTF.